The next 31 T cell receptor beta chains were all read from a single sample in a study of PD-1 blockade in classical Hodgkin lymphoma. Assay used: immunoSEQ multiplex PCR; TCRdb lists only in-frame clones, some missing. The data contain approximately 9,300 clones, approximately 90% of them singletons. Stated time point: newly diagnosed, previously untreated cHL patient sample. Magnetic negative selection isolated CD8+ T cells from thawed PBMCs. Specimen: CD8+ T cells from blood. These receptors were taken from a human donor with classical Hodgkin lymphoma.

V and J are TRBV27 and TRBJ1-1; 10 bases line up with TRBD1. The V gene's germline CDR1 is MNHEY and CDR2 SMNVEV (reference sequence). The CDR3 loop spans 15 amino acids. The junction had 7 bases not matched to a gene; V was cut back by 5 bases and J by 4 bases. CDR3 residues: CASSPRDRGGTEAFF. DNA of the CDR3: TGTGCCAGCAGTCCCCGGGACAGGGGAGGCACTGAAGCTTTCTTT.

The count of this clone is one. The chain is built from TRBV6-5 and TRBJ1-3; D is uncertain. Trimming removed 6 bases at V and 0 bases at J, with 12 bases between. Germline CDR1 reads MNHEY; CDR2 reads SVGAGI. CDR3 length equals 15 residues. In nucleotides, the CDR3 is TGTGCCAGCAGCCCTCGGGTCACCTCTGGAAACACCATATATTTT. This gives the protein CASSPRVTSGNTIYF.

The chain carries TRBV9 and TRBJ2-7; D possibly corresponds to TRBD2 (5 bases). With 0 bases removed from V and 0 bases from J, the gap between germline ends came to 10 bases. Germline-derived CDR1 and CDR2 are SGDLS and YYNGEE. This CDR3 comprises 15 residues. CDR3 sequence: CASSVGSGSSYEQYF. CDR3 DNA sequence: TGTGCCAGCAGCGTAGGGAGTGGGAGCTCCTACGAGCAGTACTTC.

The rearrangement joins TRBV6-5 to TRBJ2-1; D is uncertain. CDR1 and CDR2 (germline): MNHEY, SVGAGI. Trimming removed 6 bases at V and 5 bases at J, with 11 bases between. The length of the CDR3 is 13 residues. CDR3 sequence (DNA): TGTGCCAGCAGCCCCCTTCTCCACAATGAGCAGTTCTTC. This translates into CASSPLLHNEQFF.

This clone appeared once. The CDR3 DNA sequence: TGTGCCAGCAGCCAAGTTGGGTGGCGGGAGACCCAGTACTTC. Its protein is CASSQVGWRETQYF. This chain connects TRBV14 to TRBJ2-5; no clear D gene. This CDR3 contains 14 residues. Trimming pared 1 base from V and 5 bases from J, leaving 11 bases between. Germline-derived CDR1 and CDR2 are SGHDN and FVKESK.

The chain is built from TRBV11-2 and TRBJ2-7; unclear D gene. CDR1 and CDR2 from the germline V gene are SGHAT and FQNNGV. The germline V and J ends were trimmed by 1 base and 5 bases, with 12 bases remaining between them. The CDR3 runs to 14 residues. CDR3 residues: CASSLGGIEDEQYF. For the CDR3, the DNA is TGTGCCAGCAGCTTAGGTGGAATTGAGGACGAGCAGTACTTC.

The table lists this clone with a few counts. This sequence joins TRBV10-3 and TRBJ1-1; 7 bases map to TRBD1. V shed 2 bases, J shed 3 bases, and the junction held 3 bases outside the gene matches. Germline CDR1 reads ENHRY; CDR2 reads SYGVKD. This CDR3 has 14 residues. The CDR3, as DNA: TGTGCCATCAGTGAGGGACAGGCCTACACTGAAGCTTTCTTT. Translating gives CAISEGQAYTEAFF.

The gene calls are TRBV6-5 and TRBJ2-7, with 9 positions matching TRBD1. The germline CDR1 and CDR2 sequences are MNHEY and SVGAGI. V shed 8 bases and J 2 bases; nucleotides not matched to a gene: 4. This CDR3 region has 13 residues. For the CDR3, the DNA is TGTGCCAGCGGGACAGGGACACCCTACGAGCAGTACTTC. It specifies CASGTGTPYEQYF.

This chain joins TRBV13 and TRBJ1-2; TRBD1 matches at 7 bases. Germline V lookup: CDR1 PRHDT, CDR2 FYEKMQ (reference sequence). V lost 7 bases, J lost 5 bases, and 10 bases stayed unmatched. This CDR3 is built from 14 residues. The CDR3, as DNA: TGTGCCAGCACGGACAGGACTTCTAGATATGGCTACACCTTC. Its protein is CASTDRTSRYGYTF. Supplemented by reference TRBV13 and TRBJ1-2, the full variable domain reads AAGVIQSPRHLIKEKRETATLKCYPIPRHDTVYWYQQGPGQDPQFLISFYEKMQSDKGSIPDRFSAQQFSDYHSELNMSSLELGDSALYFCASTDRTSRYGYTFGSGTRLTVV.

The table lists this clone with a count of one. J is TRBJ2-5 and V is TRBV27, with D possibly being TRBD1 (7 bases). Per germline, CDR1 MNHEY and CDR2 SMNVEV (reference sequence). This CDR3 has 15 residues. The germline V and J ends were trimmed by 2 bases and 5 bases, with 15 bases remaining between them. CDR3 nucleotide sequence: TGTGCCAGCAGTTTAGGAGGGGGCAGCGGGGAGACCCAGTACTTC. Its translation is CASSLGGGSGETQYF.

As DNA, the CDR3 is TGTGCCAGCAGCTCACAAGGTGGGGGGTCGCAAGAGACCCAGTACTTC. Its protein product is CASSSQGGGSQETQYF. The J gene is TRBJ2-5, the V gene TRBV9; D may be TRBD2 (6 bases). The CDR3 length is 16 residues. V gave up 4 bases and J gave up 2 bases, with 18 bases separating them. Germline CDR1 reads SGDLS; CDR2 reads YYNGEE. Based on the CDR3 plus reference TRBV9 and TRBJ2-5, the full variable domain is DSGVTQTPKHLITATGQRVTLRCSPRSGDLSVYWYQQSLDQGLQFLIQYYNGEERAKGNILERFSAQQFPDLHSELNLSSLELGDSALYFCASSSQGGGSQETQYFGPGTRLLVL.

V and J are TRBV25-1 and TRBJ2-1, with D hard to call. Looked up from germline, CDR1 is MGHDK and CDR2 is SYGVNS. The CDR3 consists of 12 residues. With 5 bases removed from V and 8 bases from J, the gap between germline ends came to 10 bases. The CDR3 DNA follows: TGTGCCAGCAGTTTTAAGTTGTATGAGCAGTTCTTC. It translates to CASSFKLYEQFF.

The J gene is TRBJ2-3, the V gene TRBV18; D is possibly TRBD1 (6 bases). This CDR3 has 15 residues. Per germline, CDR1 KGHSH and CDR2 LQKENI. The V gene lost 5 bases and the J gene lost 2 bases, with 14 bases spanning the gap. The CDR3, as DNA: TGTGCCAGCTCAAAAACAGGGTTGGTCACAGATACGCAGTATTTT. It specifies CASSKTGLVTDTQYF.

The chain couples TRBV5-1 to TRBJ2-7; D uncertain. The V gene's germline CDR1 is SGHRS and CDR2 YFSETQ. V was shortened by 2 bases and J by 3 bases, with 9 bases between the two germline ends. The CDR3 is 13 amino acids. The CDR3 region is CASSLASHYEQYF. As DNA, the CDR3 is TGCGCCAGCAGCTTAGCGTCCCACTACGAGCAGTACTTC.

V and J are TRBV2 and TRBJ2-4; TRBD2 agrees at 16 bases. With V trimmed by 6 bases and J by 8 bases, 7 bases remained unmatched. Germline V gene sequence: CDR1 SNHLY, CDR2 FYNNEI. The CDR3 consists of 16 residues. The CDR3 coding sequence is TGTGCCAGCAGAGCCGGGACTAGCGGGGGGGTTCACATTCAGTACTTC. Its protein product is CASRAGTSGGVHIQYF.

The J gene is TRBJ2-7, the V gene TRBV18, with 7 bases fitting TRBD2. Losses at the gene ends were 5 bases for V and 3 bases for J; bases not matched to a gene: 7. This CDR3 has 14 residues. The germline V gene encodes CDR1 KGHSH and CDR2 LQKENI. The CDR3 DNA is TGTGCCAGCTCATCGGGAGCGGGGTACTACGAGCAGTACTTC. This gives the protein CASSSGAGYYEQYF.

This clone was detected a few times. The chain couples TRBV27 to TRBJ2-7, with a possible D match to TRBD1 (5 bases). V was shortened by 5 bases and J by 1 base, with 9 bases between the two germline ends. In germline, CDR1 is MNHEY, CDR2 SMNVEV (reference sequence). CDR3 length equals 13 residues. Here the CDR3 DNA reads TGTGCCAGCAGTCCCGGACATTCCTACGAGCAGTACTTC. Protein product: CASSPGHSYEQYF.

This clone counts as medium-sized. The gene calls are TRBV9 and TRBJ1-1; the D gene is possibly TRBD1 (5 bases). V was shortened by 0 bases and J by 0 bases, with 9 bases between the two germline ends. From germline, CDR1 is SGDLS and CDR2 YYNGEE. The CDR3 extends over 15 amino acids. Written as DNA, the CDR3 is TGTGCCAGCAGCGTAGCCCGGGGGTTGAACACTGAAGCTTTCTTT. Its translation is CASSVARGLNTEAFF. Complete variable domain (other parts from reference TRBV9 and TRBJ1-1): DSGVTQTPKHLITATGQRVTLRCSPRSGDLSVYWYQQSLDQGLQFLIQYYNGEERAKGNILERFSAQQFPDLHSELNLSSLELGDSALYFCASSVARGLNTEAFFGQGTRLTVV.

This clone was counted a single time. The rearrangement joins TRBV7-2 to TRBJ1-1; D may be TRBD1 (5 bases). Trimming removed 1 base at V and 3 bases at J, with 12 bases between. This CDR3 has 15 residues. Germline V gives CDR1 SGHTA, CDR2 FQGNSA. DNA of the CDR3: TGTGCCAGCAGCTTAGATCTGGGGCAGGACACTGAAGCTTTCTTT. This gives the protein CASSLDLGQDTEAFF.

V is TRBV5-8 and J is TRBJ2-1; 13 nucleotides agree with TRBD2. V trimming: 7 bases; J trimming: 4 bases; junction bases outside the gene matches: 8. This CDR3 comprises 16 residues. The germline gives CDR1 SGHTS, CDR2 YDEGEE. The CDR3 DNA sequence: TGTGCCAGCCCCAATAGGGGACTAGCGGGGTACAATGAGCAGTTCTTC. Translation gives CASPNRGLAGYNEQFF.

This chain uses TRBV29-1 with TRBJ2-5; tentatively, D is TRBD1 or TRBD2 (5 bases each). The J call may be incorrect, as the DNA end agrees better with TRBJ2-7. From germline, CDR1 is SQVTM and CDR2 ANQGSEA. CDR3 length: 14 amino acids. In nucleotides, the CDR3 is TGCAGCGCGCAAGACCGGGACGGGGCCTACGAGCAGTACTTC. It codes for CSAQDRDGAYEQYF.

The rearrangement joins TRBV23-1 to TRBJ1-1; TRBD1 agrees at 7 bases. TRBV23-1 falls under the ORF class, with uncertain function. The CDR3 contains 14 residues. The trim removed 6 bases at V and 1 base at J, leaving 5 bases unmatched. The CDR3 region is CASSRGQQNTEAFF. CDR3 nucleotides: TGCGCCAGCAGCAGGGGACAGCAGAACACTGAAGCTTTCTTT.

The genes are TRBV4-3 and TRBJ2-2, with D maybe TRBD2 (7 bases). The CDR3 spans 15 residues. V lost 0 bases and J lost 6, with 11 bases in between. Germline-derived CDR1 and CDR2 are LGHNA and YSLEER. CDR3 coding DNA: TGCGCCAGCAGCCAAGATCGGGGGGCAGCCGGGGAGCTGTTTTTT. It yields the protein CASSQDRGAAGELFF.

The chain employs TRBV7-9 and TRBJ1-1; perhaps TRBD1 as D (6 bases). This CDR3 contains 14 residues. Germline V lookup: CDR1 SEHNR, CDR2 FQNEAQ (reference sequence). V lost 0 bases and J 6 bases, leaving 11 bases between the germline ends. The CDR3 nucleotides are TGTGCCAGCAGCTTAGCAACACAGGGTCCTGAAGCTTTCTTT. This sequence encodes CASSLATQGPEAFF.

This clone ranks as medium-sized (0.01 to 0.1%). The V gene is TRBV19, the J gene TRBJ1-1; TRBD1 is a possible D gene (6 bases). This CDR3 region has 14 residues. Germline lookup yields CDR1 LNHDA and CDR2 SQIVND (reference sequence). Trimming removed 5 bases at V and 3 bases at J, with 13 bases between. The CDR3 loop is CASSPGQIYTEAFF. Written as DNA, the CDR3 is TGTGCCAGTAGTCCAGGACAGATCTACACTGAAGCTTTCTTT.

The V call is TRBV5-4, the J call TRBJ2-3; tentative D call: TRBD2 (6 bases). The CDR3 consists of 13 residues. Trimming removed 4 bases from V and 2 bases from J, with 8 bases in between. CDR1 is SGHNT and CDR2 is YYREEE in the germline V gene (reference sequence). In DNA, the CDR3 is TGTGCCAGCAGCCCGGACTACACAGATACGCAGTATTTT. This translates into CASSPDYTDTQYF.

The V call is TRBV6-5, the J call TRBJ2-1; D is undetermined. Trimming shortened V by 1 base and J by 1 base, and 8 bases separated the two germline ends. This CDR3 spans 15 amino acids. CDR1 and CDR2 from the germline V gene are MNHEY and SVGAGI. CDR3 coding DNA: TGTGCCAGCAGTTACTTTGGGTCTTCCTACAATGAGCAGTTCTTC. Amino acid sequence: CASSYFGSSYNEQFF.

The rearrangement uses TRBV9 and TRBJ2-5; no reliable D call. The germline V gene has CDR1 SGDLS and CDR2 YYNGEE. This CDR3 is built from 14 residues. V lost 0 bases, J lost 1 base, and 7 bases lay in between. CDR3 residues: CASSVGWGQETQYF. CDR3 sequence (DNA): TGTGCCAGCAGCGTAGGGTGGGGCCAAGAGACCCAGTACTTC.

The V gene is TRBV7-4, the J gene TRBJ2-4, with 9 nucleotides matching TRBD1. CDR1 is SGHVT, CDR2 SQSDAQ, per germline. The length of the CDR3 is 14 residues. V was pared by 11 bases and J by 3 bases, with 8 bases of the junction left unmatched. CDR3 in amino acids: CAGPGQGGKNIQYF. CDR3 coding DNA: TGTGCCGGTCCGGGACAGGGAGGCAAAAACATTCAGTACTTC.

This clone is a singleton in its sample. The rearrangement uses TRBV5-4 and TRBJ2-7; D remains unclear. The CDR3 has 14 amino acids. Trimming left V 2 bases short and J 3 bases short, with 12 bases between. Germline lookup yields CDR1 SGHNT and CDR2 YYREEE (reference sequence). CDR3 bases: TGTGCCAGCAGCTTAGGCGTTGGGGTCTACGAGCAGTACTTC. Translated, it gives CASSLGVGVYEQYF. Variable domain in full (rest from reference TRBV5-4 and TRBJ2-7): ETGVTQSPTHLIKTRGQQVTLRCSSQSGHNTVSWYQQALGQGPQFIFQYYREEENGRGNFPPRFSGLQFPNYSSELNVNALELDDSALYLCASSLGVGVYEQYFGPGTRLTVT.

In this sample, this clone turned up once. In nucleotides, the CDR3 is TGTGCCACCAGCAGAGATGGGGGGACGAACACCGGGGAGCTGTTTTTT. Protein product: CATSRDGGTNTGELFF. The rearrangement links TRBV15 to TRBJ2-2; D is possibly TRBD2 (6 bases). Trimming cost V 0 bases and J 0 bases, with 8 bases left between them. CDR1 LNHNV and CDR2 YYDKDF come from the germline V gene (reference sequence). The CDR3 sequence is 16 residues long. Combining the CDR3 with reference TRBV15 and TRBJ2-2 gives the whole variable domain DAMVIQNPRYQVTQFGKPVTLSCSQTLNHNVMYWYQQKSSQAPKLLFHYYDKDFNNEADTPDNFQSRRPNTSFCFLDIRSPGLGDTAMYLCATSRDGGTNTGELFFGEGSRLTVL.